These 11 T cell receptor beta chains came from one sample sequenced in a study of CD8 T cells in Susac syndrome. An amount of RNA that ranged from roughly 0.5 to 1 ug was reverse transcribed with random hexamers. TCRdb recomputed calls from the immunoSEQ multiplex PCR reads with MiXCR, one row per CDR3 protein. The profile covers about 130,000 distinct CDR3 sequences, with 95% appearing a single time and 0.18% taken by the ten largest. Sequencing used CD8+ T cells from PBMCs. These receptors all stem from a human donor with Susac syndrome.

The rearrangement joins TRBV12-3 or TRBV12-4 to TRBJ2-7; D tentatively fits TRBD1 or TRBD2 (5 bases each). The V gene lost 3 bases and the J gene lost 4 bases, with 13 bases spanning the gap. The CDR3 extends over 14 amino acids. CDR3 sequence (DNA): TGTGCCAGCAGTTTCGGGGCAGCCACTTACGAGCAGTACTTC. Protein product: CASSFGAATYEQYF.

V gene TRBV9 combines with J gene TRBJ2-7, with TRBD1 matching 7 bases. Trimming took 4 bases from V and 3 from J; bases not matched to a gene: 7. CDR1 is SGDLS, CDR2 YYNGEE, per germline. The CDR3 consists of 14 residues. DNA for the CDR3: TGTGCCAGCAGCCCTGGCCGACAGGGCTACGAGCAGTACTTC. It specifies CASSPGRQGYEQYF. Full variable domain (remainder filled in from reference TRBV9 and TRBJ2-7): DSGVTQTPKHLITATGQRVTLRCSPRSGDLSVYWYQQSLDQGLQFLIQYYNGEERAKGNILERFSAQQFPDLHSELNLSSLELGDSALYFCASSPGRQGYEQYFGPGTRLTVT.

This chain uses TRBV9 with TRBJ2-2; TRBD2 might be the D (5 bases). This CDR3 has 15 amino acids. Germline-derived CDR1 and CDR2 are SGDLS and YYNGEE. Trimming removed 1 base at V and 0 bases at J, with 7 bases between. As DNA, the CDR3 is TGTGCCAGCAGCGTACGAGGGACGAACACCGGGGAGCTGTTTTTT. Translation gives CASSVRGTNTGELFF.

The genes are TRBV7-9 and TRBJ2-7; no reliable D call. The CDR3 runs 14 residues. Trimming shortened V by 3 bases and J by 3 bases, and 12 bases separated the two germline ends. Per the germline V gene, CDR1 is SEHNR and CDR2 is FQNEAQ (reference sequence). The chain's CDR3 is CASSFPHASYEQYF. The CDR3 coding sequence is TGTGCCAGCAGCTTTCCCCATGCGAGCTACGAGCAGTACTTC.

The chain joins TRBV29-1 to TRBJ2-1; 10 nucleotides line up with TRBD2. V trimming: 6 bases; J trimming: 7 bases; junction bases outside the gene matches: 9. CDR1 SQVTM and CDR2 ANQGSEA come from the germline V gene. CDR3 size: 14 residues. CDR3 DNA sequence: TGCAGCGTCCAGGGGGGACTAGCGAGAAATGAGCAGTTCTTC. This encodes CSVQGGLARNEQFF.

The chain combines TRBV4-1 with TRBJ2-7; a possible D gene is TRBD1 (6 bases). V was trimmed by 0 bases and J by 1 base, leaving 13 bases between them. This CDR3 is built from 16 residues. Germline V CDR1 and CDR2: MGHRA, YSYEKL. The CDR3 nucleotides read TGCGCCAGCAGCCAAGATCTAACAGGGACATCCTACGAGCAGTACTTC. It encodes CASSQDLTGTSYEQYF.

The DNA for the CDR3 is TGCGCCAGCAGCCAAGTTGGCAGTTCCAGCTACAATGAGCAGTTCTTC. This gives the protein CASSQVGSSSYNEQFF. The V and J genes are TRBV4-1 and TRBJ2-1; no definite D call. Germline V CDR1 and CDR2: MGHRA, YSYEKL. CDR3 size: 16 residues. Trimming cost V 1 base and J 3 bases, with 13 bases left between them.

J is TRBJ2-1 and V is TRBV9; D gene unclear. Trimming removed 4 bases at V and 4 bases at J, with 21 bases between. CDR1 is SGDLS and CDR2 is YYNGEE in the germline V gene. The CDR3 has 17 amino acids. In DNA form, the CDR3 reads TGTGCCAGCAGCTCCGATGGGCCTCCGAACGGGTACAATGAGCAGTTCTTC. It yields the protein CASSSDGPPNGYNEQFF.

The rearrangement links TRBV2 to TRBJ2-7, with a weak D call TRBD1 (6 bases). This CDR3 has 14 amino acids. The germline V gene encodes CDR1 SNHLY and CDR2 FYNNEI. V shed 8 bases and J shed 4 bases, with 18 bases lying between them. As DNA, the CDR3 is TGTGCCAGCCTCAACCCCGGACAGTCGTACGAGCAGTACTTC. It is translated as CASLNPGQSYEQYF.

The V gene is TRBV7-9, the J gene TRBJ2-7, with TRBD1 matching over 9 bases. CDR3 length: 16 amino acids. Trimming at V came to 4 bases and at J to 2 bases, leaving 9 bases not matched to a gene. Germline V lookup: CDR1 SEHNR, CDR2 FQNEAQ (reference sequence). The CDR3 reads CASSSLGQGRAYEQYF. In DNA, the CDR3 is TGTGCCAGCAGCTCCCTTGGACAGGGGAGGGCCTACGAGCAGTACTTC.

V usage is TRBV19 and J usage is TRBJ2-7; no reliable D call. The V gene lost 3 bases and the J gene lost 3 bases, with 9 bases spanning the gap. CDR3 size: 13 residues. Germline lookup yields CDR1 LNHDA and CDR2 SQIVND (reference sequence). This chain's CDR3 is CASSIRDDYEQYF. The CDR3 bases are TGTGCCAGTAGTATTAGAGACGACTACGAGCAGTACTTC.